This is a list of T cell receptor beta chains from one sample in a study of blood T cell repertoires in COVID-19. The method was immunoSEQ multiplex PCR; TCRdb's version includes in-frame clones alone and lacks a portion of them. The profile shows around 200,000 clones, around 85% of them singletons. Sequenced input: PBMCs or T cells enriched from blood (not recorded which). These receptors were taken from a woman in her 30s who had recovered from COVID-19. Each CDR3 is given with its conserved first and last residue. The D gene is left open where the match is weak. The listing skips clone size in some rows; elsewhere it reads once, few, many or a size class.

CSARLRDRGPETQYF	TGCAGCGCCCGCCTCCGGGACAGGGGTCCAGAGACCCAGTACTTC	TRBD1	TRBJ2-5	TRBV29-1	-
CASRRADSGTSYEQYF	TGTGCCAGCAGACGGGCGGATAGCGGGACCTCCTACGAGCAGTACTTC	TRBD2	TRBJ2-7	TRBV11-1	-
CASSVGTYNEQFF	TGTGCCAGCAGTGTGGGGACATACAATGAGCAGTTCTTC	-	TRBJ2-1	TRBV27	-
CASSGFGGGKYNEQFF	TGTGCCAGCAGTGGGTTTGGCGGGGGAAAGTACAATGAGCAGTTCTTC	TRBD2	TRBJ2-1	TRBV2	-
CASSEGSSNTGELFF	TGCGCCAGCTCGGAAGGGAGCTCGAACACCGGGGAGCTGTTTTTT	-	TRBJ2-2	TRBV5-1	-
CASSNGQGRGEAFF	TGTGCCAGCAGTAACGGACAGGGACGAGGTGAAGCTTTCTTT	TRBD1	TRBJ1-1	TRBV6-5	-
CATSGGLAGGDTQYF	TGTGCCACCAGTGGGGGACTAGCGGGAGGAGATACGCAGTATTTT	TRBD2	TRBJ2-3	TRBV24-1	-
CASSPRDRGEHEQFF	TGTGCCAGCAGCCCCCGGGACAGGGGAGAGCATGAGCAGTTCTTC	TRBD1	TRBJ2-1	TRBV3-1/TRBV3-2	-
CASSSGERRFVYGYTF	TGTGCCAGTAGTTCAGGGGAACGGCGATTTGTTTACGGCTACACCTTC	-	TRBJ1-2	TRBV19	-
CASSPPGEETQYF	TGTGCCAGCTCACCGCCAGGGGAAGAGACCCAGTACTTC	-	TRBJ2-5	TRBV18	-
CATSGAGGHNEQYF	TGTGCCACCTCCGGAGCGGGAGGGCACAACGAGCAGTACTTC	TRBD2	TRBJ2-7	TRBV6-5	once
CASSQAGGGGNQPQHF	TGTGCCAGCAGCCAAGCGGGAGGGGGGGGCAATCAGCCCCAGCATTTT	-	TRBJ1-5	TRBV3-1/TRBV3-2	-
CASRDRERETQYF	TGTGCCAGCCGGGACAGGGAGCGAGAGACCCAGTACTTC	TRBD1	TRBJ2-5	TRBV6-5	-
CASRSGTGFAGELFF	TGCGCCAGCAGGTCCGGGACAGGGTTCGCCGGGGAGCTGTTTTTT	TRBD1	TRBJ2-2	TRBV5-1	once
CASSQGGSTNEKLFF	TGTGCCAGTAGTCAGGGAGGTTCAACTAATGAAAAACTGTTTTTT	-	TRBJ1-4	TRBV19	-
CATGGDSQYYGYTF	TGTGCCACCGGCGGTGACAGCCAATATTATGGCTACACCTTC	-	TRBJ1-2	TRBV24-1	-
CASSGSRANTGELFF	TGTGCCAGCAGCGGATCGAGAGCGAACACCGGGGAGCTGTTTTTT	-	TRBJ2-2	TRBV9	-